Sequencing of this T cell receptor (beta chain) was carried out in a study of T cell responses to AZD1222 COVID-19 vaccine. The V gene end was trimmed by 1 base and the J gene end by 2 bases; junction bases not matched to a gene: 3. Germline V gives CDR1 SGHAT, CDR2 FQNNGV. This CDR3 has 15 amino acids. TCRdb's table, derived via immunoSEQ multiplex PCR, lists solely in-frame clones and lacks some. This sample has 30,000 to 50,000 clones; 88% occur once, and the top ten carry around a quarter. The chain joins TRBV11-2 to TRBJ2-3; TRBD2 aligns across 7 bases. This clonotype was sampled from an adult who received the MenACWY meningococcal vaccine as a control. The sequencing here drew on peripheral blood, taken 28 days after the second dose of the MenACWY control vaccine. CDR3 in amino acids: CASSLVGLPTDTQYF. The CDR3 DNA reads TGTGCCAGCAGCTTAGTGGGACTACCCACAGATACGCAGTATTTT.